The T cell receptor (beta chain) described here comes from a study of monozygotic twins with inflammatory bowel disease. Each CDR3 protein gets one entry in TCRdb, which reprocessed the 5' RACE reads and gives no DNA. The sample has more than 85,000 distinct CDR3 sequences. A note on this clonotype: Its target is not known.

Study-wide points: Reduced clonotype sharing with other individuals was observed in IBD patients relative to healthy twins, especially with disease activity. The existence of one strong signal or clonotype linked to IBD lacked support. Discordant twins had repertoire similarity that did not differ from that of concordant twins, possibly from limited power.

Germline-derived CDR1 and CDR2 are MNHNY and SVGAGI (reference sequence). This CDR3 has 13 amino acids. V and J are TRBV6-6 and TRBJ2-5; TCRdb selects TRBD1, and the lack of DNA leaves this call unchecked. This TCR derives from a human donor with ulcerative colitis or Crohn's disease, or a healthy co-twin of an affected twin (not recorded which). The sample comprised blood. The CDR3 sequence is CASRQVGGETQYF.